This T cell receptor beta chain was sequenced for a study of T cells in Graves' hyperthyroidism and ophthalmopathy. This clonotype has ten or more counts. This CDR3 has 14 amino acids. V lost 0 bases and J lost 3, with 5 bases in between. It was RNA transcripts that yielded the amplified TCR beta CDR3 regions. HTBI primers were employed in a first-round RT-PCR of the TCR CDR3. Each CDR3 protein gets one entry after TCRdb re-called the multiplex PCR reads with MiXCR. Here the sample spans fewer than 550,000 distinct CDR3 sequences, about 15% being singletons. The J gene is TRBJ2-2, the V gene TRBV12-3 or TRBV12-4; D is unclear. Sequencing was carried out using blood. The TCR was taken from a woman between 18 and 29 years old with Graves' hyperthyroidism. Written as DNA, the CDR3 is TGTGCCAGCAGTTTAGCGGCCTACACCGGGGAGCTGTTTTTT. It yields the protein CASSLAAYTGELFF.